This section outlines one TCR beta chain sequence together with its context. TCRdb keeps only in-frame clones here, not all; method: immunoSEQ multiplex PCR. The data show about 330,000 clones, 87% seen once. This record belongs to a study of blood T cell repertoires in COVID-19. The overall study: PBMCs, B-cell-depleted T cells, or T cells provided the cDNA or gDNA that made up the material.

This CDR3 region has 15 residues. Between the trimmed V and J ends, which lost 5 bases and 2 bases, there was a span of 15 bases. Germline assignment: CDR1 SGHTA and CDR2 FQGTGA. The chain uses TRBV7-3 and TRBJ1-1; the D gene is possibly TRBD1 (5 bases). The sequence derives from a man aged 25-40 years with COVID-19, enrolled during active disease. What was sequenced was peripheral blood. CDR3 in amino acids: CASSRSREANTEAFF. The CDR3 region has the DNA TGTGCCAGCAGCCGCTCCAGGGAAGCAAACACTGAAGCTTTCTTT.